The 18 T cell receptor beta chains below all came from one sample that was sequenced in a study of blood T cell repertoires in COVID-19. Using immunoSEQ multiplex PCR, the repertoire was profiled, and TCRdb retains in-frame clones only, with some absent. The table has 150,000 to 200,000 clones, over 80% seen once. What was sequenced was peripheral blood. The receptors come from a woman in her sixties or seventies with COVID-19, enrolled during active disease.

This clone was seen a few times. The gene calls are TRBV28 and TRBJ1-5, with TRBD1 as a possible D gene (6 bases). In germline, CDR1 is MDHEN, CDR2 SYDVKM. V was pared by 3 bases and J by 6 bases, with 18 bases between. The CDR3 is 16 residues long. The chain's CDR3 is CASSFGAGGHSQPQHF. DNA of the CDR3: TGTGCCAGCAGTTTTGGGGCGGGGGGGCACTCTCAGCCCCAGCATTTT. The variable domain in full, with the rest retrieved from reference TRBV28 and TRBJ1-5, is DVKVTQSSRYLVKRTGEKVFLECVQDMDHENMFWYRQDPGLGLRLIYFSYDVKMKEKGDIPEGYSVSREKKERFSLILESASTNQTSMYLCASSFGAGGHSQPQHFGDGTRLSIL.

V usage is TRBV5-1 and J usage is TRBJ2-1, with 12 bases matching TRBD2. The V segment lost 4 bases and the J segment 7 bases; nucleotides outside the gene matches: 6. The germline V gene encodes CDR1 SGHRS and CDR2 YFSETQ. The CDR3 spans 15 residues. CDR3 loop: CASSLLAGGQNEQFF. CDR3 nucleotide sequence: TGCGCCAGCAGCCTACTAGCGGGAGGCCAAAATGAGCAGTTCTTC.

V gene TRBV5-1 combines with J gene TRBJ1-1, with D uncertain. V was cut by 4 bases and J by 0 bases, with 16 bases left in between. CDR1 is SGHRS and CDR2 is YFSETQ in the germline V gene. The CDR3 sequence is 16 residues long. The CDR3 nucleotides are TGCGCCAGCAGCATAGGAGGCCTCCCGTTGAACACTGAAGCTTTCTTT. It is translated as CASSIGGLPLNTEAFF.

The table lists this clone with a count of one. The chain's CDR3 is CASSIESGARNTGELFF. CDR3 sequence (DNA): TGTGCCAGTAGTATAGAAAGCGGGGCCCGAAACACCGGGGAGCTGTTTTTT. This sequence joins TRBV19 and TRBJ2-2; 7 bases line up with TRBD2. CDR3 length: 17 residues. With 0 bases clipped from V and 2 bases from J, the junction kept 6 bases outside the gene matches. CDR1 LNHDA and CDR2 SQIVND come from the germline V gene (reference sequence).

The V and J genes are TRBV12-3 or TRBV12-4 and TRBJ2-2; D might be TRBD1 (5 bases). The V gene lost 8 bases and the J gene lost 6 bases, with 13 bases spanning the gap. CDR3 length equals 13 residues. The CDR3 coding sequence is TGTGCCAGCGGGGCCCTGAGGTCCGGGGAGCTGTTTTTT. The encoded protein is CASGALRSGELFF.

The genes are TRBV5-1 and TRBJ2-1, with 13 bases identical to TRBD2. From germline, CDR1 is SGHRS and CDR2 YFSETQ. This CDR3 has 18 residues. With V trimmed by 4 bases and J by 1 base, 8 bases remained unmatched. The CDR3 DNA reads TGCGCCAGCAGCGTGGGACTAGCGGGACCGAGATCCTACAATGAGCAGTTCTTC. Protein: CASSVGLAGPRSYNEQFF. The full variable domain, rest sourced from reference TRBV5-1 and TRBJ2-1, is KAGVTQTPRYLIKTRGQQVTLSCSPISGHRSVSWYQQTPGQGLQFLFEYFSETQRNKGNFPGRFSGRQFSNSRSEMNVSTLELGDSALYLCASSVGLAGPRSYNEQFFGPGTRLTVL.

The rearrangement joins TRBV5-6 to TRBJ1-3; no definite D call. Trimming left V 0 bases short and J 2 bases short, with 21 bases between. CDR3 length: 19 amino acids. Germline V gene sequence: CDR1 SGHDT, CDR2 YYEEEE. Here the CDR3 reads CASSLARDTSKMAGNTIYF. The CDR3 nucleotides are TGTGCCAGCAGCTTGGCCCGAGACACCTCAAAGATGGCTGGAAACACCATATATTTT.

CDR3 DNA: TGTGCCAGCGGATTCGGACAGGGGGAAGCTTTCTTT. Protein: CASGFGQGEAFF. The rearrangement joins TRBV28 to TRBJ1-1; 9 nucleotides match TRBD1. Germline V gives CDR1 MDHEN, CDR2 SYDVKM. The CDR3 has 12 residues. Trimming removed 8 bases from V and 8 bases from J; junction bases left unmatched: 6.

This clone occurred once. V is TRBV11-2 and J is TRBJ2-1; D is possibly TRBD2 (6 bases). The CDR3 contains 14 residues. Trimming left V 2 bases short and J 5 bases short, with 10 bases between. The germline V gene has CDR1 SGHAT and CDR2 FQNNGV. This chain's CDR3 is CASSLTGTHNEQFF. The CDR3 DNA reads TGTGCCAGCAGCTTAACTGGGACTCACAATGAGCAGTTCTTC. The whole variable domain, remainder taken from reference TRBV11-2 and TRBJ2-1, is EAGVAQSPRYKIIEKRQSVAFWCNPISGHATLYWYQQILGQGPKLLIQFQNNGVVDDSQLPKDRFSAERLKGVDSTLKIQPAKLEDSAVYLCASSLTGTHNEQFFGPGTRLTVL.

This rearrangement joins TRBV5-4 to TRBJ1-4; D possibly corresponds to TRBD1 (5 bases). The CDR3 runs 15 residues. Trimming pared 4 bases from V and 3 bases from J, leaving 13 bases between. CDR1 SGHNT and CDR2 YYREEE come from the germline V gene (reference sequence). DNA for the CDR3: TGTGCCAGCAGCCAGGTGGGGCAGGCTAATGAAAAACTGTTTTTT. Translated: CASSQVGQANEKLFF.

This rearrangement joins TRBV11-2 to TRBJ1-5; D might be TRBD1 (6 bases). The germline V and J ends were trimmed by 0 bases and 4 bases, with 16 bases remaining between them. The CDR3 has 17 residues. Germline CDR1 and CDR2: SGHAT and FQNNGV. CDR3 in DNA: TGTGCCAGCAGCTTAGATCCCTACAGGGAGGGTAATCAGCCCCAGCATTTT. Protein sequence: CASSLDPYREGNQPQHF. Full variable domain (remainder filled in from reference TRBV11-2 and TRBJ1-5): EAGVAQSPRYKIIEKRQSVAFWCNPISGHATLYWYQQILGQGPKLLIQFQNNGVVDDSQLPKDRFSAERLKGVDSTLKIQPAKLEDSAVYLCASSLDPYREGNQPQHFGDGTRLSIL.

The chain uses TRBV2 and TRBJ1-5; 9 bases line up with TRBD1. The CDR3 consists of 15 residues. V was clipped by 5 bases and J by 2 bases; unmatched bases: 4. From germline, CDR1 is SNHLY and CDR2 FYNNEI. The CDR3 region is CASSPTGGGNQPQHF. DNA of the CDR3: TGTGCCAGCAGTCCGACAGGGGGAGGCAATCAGCCCCAGCATTTT.

The table lists this clone with a count of one. The J gene is TRBJ2-7, the V gene TRBV7-9; no reliable D call. Trimming cost V 5 bases and J 7 bases, with 9 bases left between them. The CDR3 contains 11 residues. Germline loops: CDR1 SEHNR, CDR2 FQNEAQ (reference sequence). CDR3 DNA sequence: TGTGCCAGCAGCCTAGTCCAGGAGCAGTACTTC. It is translated as CASSLVQEQYF.

The chain combines TRBV6-2 or TRBV6-3 with TRBJ2-2; tentatively, D is TRBD1 (6 bases). This CDR3 spans 14 amino acids. Germline values: CDR1 MNHEY, CDR2 SVGEGT. V gave up 5 bases and J gave up 5 bases, with 12 bases separating them. The CDR3 nucleotides read TGTGCCAGCAGTCCGGGACAACCGACCGGGGAGCTGTTTTTT. Its protein product is CASSPGQPTGELFF.

The gene calls are TRBV7-2 and TRBJ2-1; D is possibly TRBD2 (5 bases). In germline, CDR1 is SGHTA, CDR2 FQGNSA. With 5 bases removed from V and 6 bases from J, the gap between germline ends came to 11 bases. CDR3 length: 13 residues. CDR3: CASSPGGGNEQFF. CDR3 nucleotide sequence: TGTGCCAGCAGCCCAGGAGGCGGCAATGAGCAGTTCTTC.

V is TRBV7-2 and J is TRBJ1-1, with TRBD1 matching over 8 bases. Germline V CDR1 and CDR2: SGHTA, FQGNSA. Germline trimming cut 1 base from V and 5 bases from J; bases unmatched to any gene: 9. The CDR3 has 16 amino acids. In nucleotides, the CDR3 is TGTGCCAGCAGCTTAGGTCCGGCAGGGGGCGGGACTGAAGCTTTCTTT. This sequence encodes CASSLGPAGGGTEAFF.

The chain employs TRBV4-2 and TRBJ2-5, with 11 bases that match TRBD2. The J segment lost 3 bases and the V segment lost 6 bases, leaving 3 bases of the junction unmatched. Germline CDR1 and CDR2: LGHNA and YNFKEQ. The CDR3 loop spans 14 amino acids. This CDR3 reads CASSGTSGKETQYF. The DNA for the CDR3 is TGTGCCAGCAGTGGGACTAGCGGTAAAGAGACCCAGTACTTC.

V is TRBV28 and J is TRBJ1-5; D is unresolved. CDR3 length: 13 residues. V lost 3 bases and J 6 bases, leaving 9 bases between the germline ends. The germline CDR1 and CDR2 sequences are MDHEN and SYDVKM. The CDR3 DNA is TGTGCCAGCAGTTTGGGAGGAACTCAGCCCCAGCATTTT. Its translation: CASSLGGTQPQHF. Filled out from reference TRBV28 and TRBJ1-5, the complete variable domain reads DVKVTQSSRYLVKRTGEKVFLECVQDMDHENMFWYRQDPGLGLRLIYFSYDVKMKEKGDIPEGYSVSREKKERFSLILESASTNQTSMYLCASSLGGTQPQHFGDGTRLSIL.